This T cell receptor beta chain is drawn from a study of T cell responses to AZD1222 COVID-19 vaccine. Findings and limits, study-wide: Nearly half of spike-specific TCRs reportedly target variant regions that are unmutated in the B.1.351 and B.1.1.7 variants.

Measured with immunoSEQ multiplex PCR; TCRdb has only the in-frame clones, and not every one. The sample lists over 130,000 clones, 88% seen once, with about 3% in the top ten. Remarks on this clone: Its antigen is unidentified.

Sample: peripheral blood, taken on day 0 of AZD1222 vaccination. This clonotype was sampled from an adult in good health.

The CDR3 DNA reads as TGTGCCTGGAGTGAAGGCCACCGTGAAGCTTTCTTT. It translates to CAWSEGHREAFF. The chain couples TRBV30 to TRBJ1-1; D is undetermined. The V gene lost 1 base and the J gene lost 7 bases, with 10 bases spanning the gap. CDR1 and CDR2 (germline): GTSNPN, SVGIG (reference sequence). This CDR3 comprises 12 residues.